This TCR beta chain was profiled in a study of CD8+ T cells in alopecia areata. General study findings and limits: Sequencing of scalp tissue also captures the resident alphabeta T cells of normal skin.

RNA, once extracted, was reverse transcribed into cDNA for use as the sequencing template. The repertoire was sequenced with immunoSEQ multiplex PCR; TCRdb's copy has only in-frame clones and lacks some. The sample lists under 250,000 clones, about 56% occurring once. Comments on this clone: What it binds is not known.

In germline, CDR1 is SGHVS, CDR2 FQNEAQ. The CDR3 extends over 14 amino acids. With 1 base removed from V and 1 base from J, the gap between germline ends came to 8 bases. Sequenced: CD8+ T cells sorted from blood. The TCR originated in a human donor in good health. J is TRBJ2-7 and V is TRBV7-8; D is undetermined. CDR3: CASSLEADSYEQYF. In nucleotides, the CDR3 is TGTGCCAGCAGCTTAGAGGCAGATTCCTACGAGCAGTACTTC.